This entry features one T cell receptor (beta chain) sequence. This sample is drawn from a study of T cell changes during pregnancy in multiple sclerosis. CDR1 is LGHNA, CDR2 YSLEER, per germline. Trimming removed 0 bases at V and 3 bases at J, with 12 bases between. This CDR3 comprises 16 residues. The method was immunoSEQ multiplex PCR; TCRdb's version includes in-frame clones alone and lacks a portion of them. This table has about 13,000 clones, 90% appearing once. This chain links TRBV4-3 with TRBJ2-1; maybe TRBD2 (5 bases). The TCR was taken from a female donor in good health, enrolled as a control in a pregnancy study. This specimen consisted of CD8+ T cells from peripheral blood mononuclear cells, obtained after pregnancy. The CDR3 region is CASSQEEGLDYNEQFF. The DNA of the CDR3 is TGCGCCAGCAGCCAAGAAGAGGGCCTAGACTACAATGAGCAGTTCTTC.